This passage covers 21 T cell receptor beta chains from one sample sequenced in a study of cytomegalovirus exposure and HLA in healthy donors. The primer mix had 60 Vbeta and 13 Jbeta primers. Clones were sequenced by immunoSEQ multiplex PCR, and TCRdb holds only the in-frame ones, with some missing. The table lists some 150,000 clones, 70% to 90% of them singletons. What was sequenced was PBMCs. These receptors were collected from a woman aged 25 to 45 in good health and CMV-seropositive.

This rearrangement joins TRBV4-3 to TRBJ2-3; 8 bases fit TRBD2. The V gene's germline CDR1 is LGHNA and CDR2 YSLEER. The CDR3 runs 15 residues. V dropped 0 bases and J dropped 8; count of bases not matched to a gene: 7. The CDR3 region is CASSQDWRGDGTQYF. CDR3 coding DNA: TGCGCCAGCAGCCAAGATTGGCGGGGGGATGGTACGCAGTATTTT.

The genes are TRBV6-5 and TRBJ1-2; 7 bases are shared with TRBD1. CDR3 length: 13 amino acids. From germline, CDR1 is MNHEY and CDR2 SVGAGI. Trimming cost V 7 bases and J 4 bases; bases outside gene matches: 6. This CDR3 is CASTLGQAYGYTF. Here the CDR3 DNA reads TGTGCCAGCACCTTAGGACAGGCCTATGGCTACACCTTC.

The chain's CDR3 is CASSVPITFTFGGDTEAFF. The CDR3 nucleotides are TGTGCCAGCAGTGTCCCCATTACGTTTACGTTCGGAGGAGACACTGAAGCTTTCTTT. The chain carries TRBV6-4 and TRBJ1-1, with D hard to call. Per germline, CDR1 MRHNA and CDR2 SNTAGT. CDR3 length: 19 amino acids. V lost 4 bases and J 3 bases, leaving 27 bases between the germline ends.

For the CDR3, the DNA is TGTGCCAGCAGCCCGACACCTCCGCCCCAGCATTTT. Translating it yields CASSPTPPPQHF. This rearrangement joins TRBV6-5 to TRBJ1-5; D is uncertain. The CDR3 sequence is 12 residues long. CDR1 and CDR2 from the germline V gene are MNHEY and SVGAGI. V lost 6 bases and J 9 bases, leaving 12 bases between the germline ends.

This chain connects TRBV7-7 to TRBJ2-1; D possibly corresponds to TRBD2 (5 bases). The V end lost 1 base, the J end lost 6 bases, and 13 bases lay between the germline ends. The CDR3 loop spans 15 amino acids. Germline V gives CDR1 SSHAT, CDR2 FNYEAQ (reference sequence). DNA for the CDR3: TGTGCCAGCAGCTTAGGACGGGGTGGGTCCAATGAGCAGTTCTTC. The encoded protein is CASSLGRGGSNEQFF.

V usage is TRBV4-1 and J usage is TRBJ1-2; 8 bases line up with TRBD1. CDR1 MGHRA and CDR2 YSYEKL come from the germline V gene. With V trimmed by 1 base and J by 4 bases, 8 bases remained unmatched. CDR3 size: 16 residues. CDR3 loop: CASSQVGTGRSYGYTF. The CDR3 DNA reads TGCGCCAGCAGCCAAGTAGGGACAGGCCGCTCCTATGGCTACACCTTC.

J is TRBJ1-1 and V is TRBV6-5, with TRBD1 matching over 7 bases. After removal of 7 bases from V and 2 bases from J, the junction contained 10 bases not matched to a gene. Germline V gene sequence: CDR1 MNHEY, CDR2 SVGAGI. This CDR3 has 15 residues. As DNA, the CDR3 is TGTGCCAGCAAGGACTCGGACAGGTTAAACACTGAAGCTTTCTTT. As protein: CASKDSDRLNTEAFF.

The chain uses TRBV25-1 and TRBJ1-5; 11 bases are a match to TRBD1. After removal of 4 bases from V and 4 bases from J, the junction contained 3 bases not matched to a gene. This CDR3 is 15 amino acids long. The V gene's germline CDR1 is MGHDK and CDR2 SYGVNS. The CDR3 DNA reads TGTGCCAGCAGTGGGGGGACAGGGGGGAATCAGCCCCAGCATTTT. It specifies CASSGGTGGNQPQHF.

V usage is TRBV18 and J usage is TRBJ1-5, with D unclear. V gave up 0 bases and J gave up 3 bases, with 6 bases separating them. The germline V gene has CDR1 KGHSH and CDR2 LQKENI. The CDR3 has 14 residues. CDR3 in DNA: TGTGCCAGCTCACCACCGGGCTACAATCAGCCCCAGCATTTT. Its protein is CASSPPGYNQPQHF. Full variable domain (rest looked up from reference TRBV18 and TRBJ1-5): NAGVMQNPRHLVRRRGQEARLRCSPMKGHSHVYWYRQLPEEGLKFMVYLQKENIIDESGMPKERFSAEFPKEGPSILRIQQVVRGDSAAYFCASSPPGYNQPQHFGDGTRLSIL.

The chain joins TRBV6-4 to TRBJ1-5; maybe TRBD1 (6 bases). V was clipped by 5 bases and J by 4 bases, with 9 bases between them. The CDR3 spans 13 residues. Germline V lookup: CDR1 MRHNA, CDR2 SNTAGT. The CDR3 here is CASSPRGNQPQHF. The DNA of the CDR3 is TGTGCCAGCAGTCCCAGGGGAAATCAGCCCCAGCATTTT.

This clone is a singleton in its sample. The identical CDR3 is also encoded by other nucleotide sequences in the sample. This chain connects TRBV9 to TRBJ2-7; tentatively, D is TRBD2 (7 bases). Germline V gene lookup returns CDR1 SGDLS and CDR2 YYNGEE. The CDR3 has 14 amino acids. With 2 bases removed from V and 0 bases from J, the gap between germline ends came to 9 bases. The chain's CDR3 is CASSVGGLSYEQYF. Written as DNA, the CDR3 is TGTGCCAGCAGCGTCGGGGGGCTCTCCTACGAGCAGTACTTC.

V is TRBV7-9 and J is TRBJ1-5; weak D call: TRBD1 (5 bases). Trimming shortened V by 4 bases and J by 0 bases, and 22 bases separated the two germline ends. This CDR3 is built from 19 residues. CDR1 and CDR2 from the germline V gene are SEHNR and FQNEAQ (reference sequence). CDR3 amino acids: CASSSIRRAGWSSNQPQHF. CDR3 nucleotides: TGTGCCAGCAGCTCAATCCGAAGGGCAGGGTGGAGTAGCAATCAGCCCCAGCATTTT.

The chain combines TRBV6-1 with TRBJ1-2, with 7 bases fitting TRBD1. Germline CDR1 and CDR2: MNHNS and SASEGT. V lost 3 bases to trimming and J lost 0 bases; unmatched junction nucleotides: 4. This CDR3 comprises 15 residues. The CDR3 spells CASSERQGTNYGYTF. In DNA, the CDR3 is TGTGCCAGCAGTGAGAGACAGGGAACTAACTATGGCTACACCTTC.

The chain combines TRBV27 with TRBJ2-2; no clear D gene. V was shortened by 1 base and J by 9 bases, with 21 bases between the two germline ends. This CDR3 has 17 amino acids. Per germline, CDR1 MNHEY and CDR2 SMNVEV (reference sequence). CDR3 nucleotides: TGTGCCAGCAGTTTATTGTCGGCGGCCTCCGGTCGGCGGGAGCTGTTTTTT. Amino acid sequence: CASSLLSAASGRRELFF.

This clone occurred once. The V and J genes are TRBV19 and TRBJ1-2; the D gene is possibly TRBD1 (6 bases). Germline V gene lookup returns CDR1 LNHDA and CDR2 SQIVND (reference sequence). Trimming removed 7 bases from V and 0 bases from J, with 18 bases in between. The CDR3 runs to 16 residues. CDR3 residues: CASTNPGQFPNYGYTF. CDR3 in DNA: TGTGCCAGTACCAACCCAGGACAGTTCCCTAACTATGGCTACACCTTC.

This clone was picked up one time. This chain links TRBV5-1 with TRBJ2-1; 7 nucleotides align to TRBD2. The V gene's germline CDR1 is SGHRS and CDR2 YFSETQ. This CDR3 is built from 15 residues. Trimming at V came to 3 bases and at J to 1 base, leaving 4 bases not matched to a gene. DNA for the CDR3: TGCGCCAGCAGCTCGGCAGCGGGGTCCTACAATGAGCAGTTCTTC. Protein product: CASSSAAGSYNEQFF.

The chain employs TRBV7-9 and TRBJ1-1; D remains unclear. Germline V gene data show CDR1 as SEHNR and CDR2 as FQNEAQ (reference sequence). CDR3 length: 14 residues. The ends were cut back, 4 bases at V and 1 base at J, with 10 bases in the middle. The CDR3 sequence is CASSSGVANTEAFF. The CDR3 DNA reads TGTGCCAGCAGCTCGGGTGTGGCGAACACTGAAGCTTTCTTT.

This clone was observed a few times. V usage is TRBV5-1 and J usage is TRBJ2-7, with 11 positions matching TRBD1. The CDR3 runs to 13 residues. CDR1 is SGHRS and CDR2 is YFSETQ in the germline V gene. Germline trimming cut 4 bases from V and 6 bases from J; bases unmatched to any gene: 3. Here the CDR3 reads CASSAGTGGEQYF. In DNA form, the CDR3 reads TGCGCCAGCAGCGCCGGGACAGGGGGCGAGCAGTACTTC.

The V call is TRBV5-1, the J call TRBJ2-2, with D unclear. The length of the CDR3 is 13 residues. Germline V CDR1 and CDR2: SGHRS, YFSETQ. V lost 0 bases to trimming and J lost 4 bases, with 4 bases between them. The CDR3 spells CASSLGATGELFF. The CDR3 DNA reads TGCGCCAGCAGCTTGGGGGCCACCGGGGAGCTGTTTTTT.

This clone was detected only a few times. The J gene is TRBJ2-2, the V gene TRBV29-1, with 7 nucleotides matching TRBD1. The CDR3 totals 14 residues. Unmatched junction bases numbered 4, after V lost 5 bases and J lost 1 base. The V gene's germline CDR1 is SQVTM and CDR2 ANQGSEA. CDR3 DNA sequence: TGCAGCGTTCAGGGGGATTGGAACACCGGGGAGCTGTTTTTT. It yields the protein CSVQGDWNTGELFF.

This chain links TRBV7-2 with TRBJ2-7; 9 bases line up with TRBD1. The CDR3 sequence is 14 residues long. With 4 bases clipped from V and 3 bases from J, the junction kept 4 bases outside the gene matches. In germline, CDR1 is SGHTA, CDR2 FQGNSA. CDR3 residues: CASSSTTGGYEQYF. The CDR3 DNA sequence: TGTGCCAGCAGCTCCACGACAGGGGGCTACGAGCAGTACTTC.